This T cell receptor beta chain is drawn from a study of T cell responses to AZD1222 COVID-19 vaccine. Study overall: Some second doses came at about 4 weeks and others at about 12 weeks; these were pooled. Study observations and caveats: Only a handful of AZD1222 recipients, several in all, had baseline seropositivity. Clonal diversity was possibly underestimated, and the donors were mostly white British, with more females. Within unmutated variant regions lay the reported targets of nearly half of spike-specific TCRs.

As for this clone: The antigen is undetermined.

Data came from immunoSEQ multiplex PCR; TCRdb stores just in-frame clones and leaves some out. The sample includes 100,000 to 150,000 clones, around nine tenths seen only once; the top ten take around 2.8%. The sequence was obtained from an adult in good health. The specimen was peripheral blood, collected on day 0 of AZD1222 vaccination.

As DNA, the CDR3 is TGCGCCAGCAGGCGGACACAGGGTTATGAGACTGAAGCTTTCTTT. Translated: CASRRTQGYETEAFF. The chain is built from TRBV5-1 and TRBJ1-1; TRBD1 is a possible D gene (6 bases). Germline CDR1 reads SGHRS; CDR2 reads YFSETQ. V was trimmed by 5 bases and J by 5 bases, leaving 19 bases between them. The CDR3 loop spans 15 amino acids.